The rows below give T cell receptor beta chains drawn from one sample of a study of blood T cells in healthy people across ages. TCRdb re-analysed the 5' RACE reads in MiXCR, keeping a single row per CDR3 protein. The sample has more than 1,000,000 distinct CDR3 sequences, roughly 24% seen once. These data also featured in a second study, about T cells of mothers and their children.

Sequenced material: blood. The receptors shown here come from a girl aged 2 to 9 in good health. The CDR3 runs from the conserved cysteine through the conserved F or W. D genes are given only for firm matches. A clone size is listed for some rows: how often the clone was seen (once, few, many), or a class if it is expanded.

CDR3nt: TGCAGCGTTGAGGGACACCCAACAACAGATACGCAGTATTTT
CDR3aa: CSVEGHPTTDTQYF
j_gene: TRBJ2-3
v_gene: TRBV29-1
d_gene: -
abundance: -

CDR3nt: TGTGCCAGCAGTCCCTTGATAGGCTACACCTTC
CDR3aa: CASSPLIGYTF
j_gene: TRBJ1-2
v_gene: TRBV7-2
d_gene: -
abundance: few

CDR3nt: TGTGCCAGCAGTTTAGGACCATACACAGATACGCAGTATTTT
CDR3aa: CASSLGPYTDTQYF
j_gene: TRBJ2-3
v_gene: TRBV12-3/TRBV12-4
d_gene: -
abundance: many

CDR3nt: TGTGCCAGCGTTACTAGCGGGGGCCCACCGGGGCATACGCAGTATTTT
CDR3aa: CASVTSGGPPGHTQYF
j_gene: TRBJ2-3
v_gene: TRBV6-2/TRBV6-3
d_gene: TRBD2
abundance: few

CDR3nt: TGTGCCAGCAGCTCGGAGGGGGGGAATTACGAGCAGTACTTC
CDR3aa: CASSSEGGNYEQYF
j_gene: TRBJ2-7
v_gene: TRBV7-2
d_gene: -
abundance: -

CDR3nt: TGTGCCAGCAGTGAAGCGCTTAGGCCTCCCTACGAGCAGTACTTC
CDR3aa: CASSEALRPPYEQYF
j_gene: TRBJ2-7
v_gene: TRBV2
d_gene: -
abundance: few

CDR3nt: TGCGCCAGCAGCTTGGTCCCGGGAGGAAGCTACGAGCAGTACTTC
CDR3aa: CASSLVPGGSYEQYF
j_gene: TRBJ2-7
v_gene: TRBV5-1
d_gene: TRBD2
abundance: -

CDR3nt: TGTGCCAGCAGGGAGATTGATGAGCAGTTCTTC
CDR3aa: CASREIDEQFF
j_gene: TRBJ2-1
v_gene: TRBV2
d_gene: -
abundance: -

CDR3nt: TGTGCCAGCAGCCCGACCCCGACTAGCGGGGGCTACAATGAGCAGTTCTTC
CDR3aa: CASSPTPTSGGYNEQFF
j_gene: TRBJ2-1
v_gene: TRBV11-2
d_gene: TRBD2
abundance: -

CDR3nt: TGTGCCAGCAGTTCCTCTGGACTAGCGAGGCCGGTGACAGATACGCAGTATTTT
CDR3aa: CASSSSGLARPVTDTQYF
j_gene: TRBJ2-3
v_gene: TRBV28
d_gene: TRBD2
abundance: -

CDR3nt: TGTGCCAGCAGCCAAGATGTCGCAGCGGGAGGCCTACTCTCCTACAATGAGCAGTTCTTC
CDR3aa: CASSQDVAAGGLLSYNEQFF
j_gene: TRBJ2-1
v_gene: TRBV3-1
d_gene: TRBD2
abundance: few

CDR3nt: TGTGCCAGCAGCTCCCTGGTCCACACTGAAGCTTTCTTT
CDR3aa: CASSSLVHTEAFF
j_gene: TRBJ1-1
v_gene: TRBV7-6
d_gene: -
abundance: few

CDR3nt: TGTGCCAGCAGTGAAGCGAACATTCAGTACTTC
CDR3aa: CASSEANIQYF
j_gene: TRBJ2-4
v_gene: TRBV2
d_gene: -
abundance: -

CDR3nt: TGCAGTGCTAGAGGCATCCGGACGCAGACCTACGAGCAGTACTTC
CDR3aa: CSARGIRTQTYEQYF
j_gene: TRBJ2-7
v_gene: TRBV20-1
d_gene: -
abundance: -

CDR3nt: TGTGCCAGCAGTGAATTTGGGGAGGGGGCGCTTGTGGATACGCAGTATTTT
CDR3aa: CASSEFGEGALVDTQYF
j_gene: TRBJ2-3
v_gene: TRBV25-1
d_gene: -
abundance: -

CDR3nt: TGTGCCAGCAGCTTCTGGTCTCACCCCTACGAGCAGTACTTC
CDR3aa: CASSFWSHPYEQYF
j_gene: TRBJ2-7
v_gene: TRBV7-9
d_gene: -
abundance: -

CDR3nt: TGTGCCAGCAGACGAGGGGCGGGAGGGGGCACAGATACGCAGTATTTT
CDR3aa: CASRRGAGGGTDTQYF
j_gene: TRBJ2-3
v_gene: TRBV11-2
d_gene: TRBD2
abundance: -

CDR3nt: TGTGCCATCAGTGAAGGGGACTACGAGCAGTACTTC
CDR3aa: CAISEGDYEQYF
j_gene: TRBJ2-7
v_gene: TRBV10-3
d_gene: -
abundance: -

CDR3nt: TGTGCCTGGAGACGAGCAAGCACAGATACGCAGTATTTT
CDR3aa: CAWRRASTDTQYF
j_gene: TRBJ2-3
v_gene: TRBV30
d_gene: -
abundance: -

CDR3nt: TGCGCCAACCCTCACGGAGGCGGCGGGATATACCAAGAGACCCAGTACTTC
CDR3aa: CANPHGGGGIYQETQYF
j_gene: TRBJ2-5
v_gene: TRBV23-1
d_gene: -
abundance: -

CDR3nt: TGTGCCAGCGGAGCAGTTGATCAGCCCCAGCATTTT
CDR3aa: CASGAVDQPQHF
j_gene: TRBJ1-5
v_gene: TRBV6-1
d_gene: -
abundance: -

CDR3nt: TGTGCCAGCAGCCCACCTGGGTTTAACTATGGCTACACCTTC
CDR3aa: CASSPPGFNYGYTF
j_gene: TRBJ1-2
v_gene: TRBV14
d_gene: -
abundance: -

CDR3nt: TGTGCCAGCAGCTTAGCAGGGGACGCTGGGAGCTATGGCTACACCTTC
CDR3aa: CASSLAGDAGSYGYTF
j_gene: TRBJ1-2
v_gene: TRBV7-2
d_gene: -
abundance: few

CDR3nt: TGTGCCAGCTTACGGAGTGGCCCAGGGAAAGCTTTCTTT
CDR3aa: CASLRSGPGKAFF
j_gene: TRBJ1-1
v_gene: TRBV6-2/TRBV6-3
d_gene: -
abundance: few

CDR3nt: TGCGCCAGCAGCTTGGTTCAGGGCCCCAAAGAGCAGTTCTTC
CDR3aa: CASSLVQGPKEQFF
j_gene: TRBJ2-1
v_gene: TRBV5-1
d_gene: -
abundance: -

CDR3nt: TGCAGTGCTAAGGGACAGGGAAAGACCCAGTACTTC
CDR3aa: CSAKGQGKTQYF
j_gene: TRBJ2-5
v_gene: TRBV20-1
d_gene: TRBD1
abundance: once

CDR3nt: TGCAGTGCTGAGGGGGACCGGGACAGTCGGGCTGAGCAGTTCTTC
CDR3aa: CSAEGDRDSRAEQFF
j_gene: TRBJ2-1
v_gene: TRBV20-1
d_gene: TRBD1
abundance: few

CDR3nt: TGCAGCGCCCTGACTAGCGCGTTTATCACAGATACGCAGTATTTT
CDR3aa: CSALTSAFITDTQYF
j_gene: TRBJ2-3
v_gene: TRBV29-1
d_gene: TRBD2
abundance: -

CDR3nt: TGTGCCAGCAGCCAGATCGGGACTAGCGGTGAGCAGTTCTTC
CDR3aa: CASSQIGTSGEQFF
j_gene: TRBJ2-1
v_gene: TRBV3-1
d_gene: TRBD2
abundance: many

CDR3nt: TGCAGTGCCACTAGCGACTCACTCTACGAGCAGTACTTC
CDR3aa: CSATSDSLYEQYF
j_gene: TRBJ2-7
v_gene: TRBV20-1
d_gene: TRBD2
abundance: -